This entry lists 25 T cell receptor beta chains sequenced from one sample in a study of CD8 T cells in ankylosing spondylitis. TCRdb used MiXCR to reprocess the 5' RACE reads, holding one entry per CDR3 protein. The sample lists around 150,000 distinct CDR3 sequences; roughly 11% were seen once. Sample: blood, either unsorted or a sorted T cell fraction (not recorded which). These receptors all stem from a female donor with ankylosing spondylitis or in good health (not recorded which).

This clonotype was counted many times. The chain is built from TRBV28 and TRBJ1-5; 8 nucleotides match TRBD1. The germline V gene encodes CDR1 MDHEN and CDR2 SYDVKM. CDR3 length: 14 amino acids. After removal of 5 bases from V and 6 bases from J, the junction contained 6 bases not matched to a gene. The CDR3 region is CASSRTGGSQPQHF. The CDR3 DNA sequence: TGTGCCAGCAGTCGTACAGGGGGTAGTCAGCCCCAGCATTTT.

This chain connects TRBV7-7 to TRBJ1-5; 8 bases are shared with TRBD1. Per the germline V gene, CDR1 is SSHAT and CDR2 is FNYEAQ (reference sequence). Trimming took 1 base from V and 6 from J; bases not matched to a gene: 14. This CDR3 is 18 amino acids long. For the CDR3, the DNA is TGTGCCAGCAGCTTAGGGCAGGGGGCGGTCTATGTGCTTCAGCCCCAGCATTTT. It codes for CASSLGQGAVYVLQPQHF.

This clonotype was observed at least ten times. The V call is TRBV12-3 or TRBV12-4, the J call TRBJ2-2, with 10 nucleotides matching TRBD2. V dropped 3 bases and J dropped 0; count of bases not matched to a gene: 10. CDR3 length: 19 amino acids. The CDR3 coding sequence is TGTGCCAGCAGTTTTTCACCGGCTAGCGGGAGTGCGAACACCGGGGAGCTGTTTTTT. This sequence encodes CASSFSPASGSANTGELFF.

This clonotype was seen at least ten times. This rearrangement joins TRBV5-1 to TRBJ2-5, with D uncertain. CDR1 SGHRS and CDR2 YFSETQ come from the germline V gene. V lost 3 bases and J lost 3, with 12 bases in between. The CDR3 spans 14 residues. CDR3 protein: CASSSGGREETQYF. The CDR3 nucleotides read TGCGCCAGCAGCTCGGGCGGCCGTGAAGAGACCCAGTACTTC.

This clonotype was seen at least ten times. This chain connects TRBV27 to TRBJ2-1, with TRBD1 identical over 9 bases. The CDR3 has 17 residues. V was pared by 0 bases and J by 6 bases, with 9 bases of the junction left unmatched. The V gene's germline CDR1 is MNHEY and CDR2 SMNVEV (reference sequence). This CDR3 reads CASSLSPGQGGPNEQFF. CDR3 nucleotide sequence: TGTGCCAGCAGTTTATCTCCGGGACAGGGCGGCCCCAATGAGCAGTTCTTC.

The chain carries TRBV7-6 and TRBJ2-3; D call uncertain. The CDR3 extends over 15 amino acids. CDR1 is SGHVS, CDR2 FNYEAQ, per germline. The V gene lost 5 bases and the J gene lost 1 base, with 13 bases spanning the gap. For the CDR3, the DNA is TGTGCCAGCAGCCCCGTAGGGATCCGCACAGATACGCAGTATTTT. As protein: CASSPVGIRTDTQYF.

This clonotype was detected many times. DNA for the CDR3: TGTGCCAGCAGCTCAAGGACTAGAAATACGCAGTATTTT. Residues: CASSSRTRNTQYF. V and J are TRBV9 and TRBJ2-3; 7 positions match TRBD2. V was clipped by 4 bases and J by 7 bases; unmatched bases: 6. The length of the CDR3 is 13 residues. The germline V gene encodes CDR1 SGDLS and CDR2 YYNGEE.

The chain recombines TRBV23-1 with TRBJ1-4, with D possibly matching TRBD1 (6 bases). TRBV23-1 carries the ORF label, with uncertain function. With 9 bases removed from V and 7 bases from J, the gap between germline ends came to 18 bases. The CDR3 is 14 residues long. CDR3 residues: CARGWGRYPEKLFF. As DNA, the CDR3 is TGCGCCAGGGGGTGGGGGCGATATCCTGAAAAACTGTTTTTT.

This clonotype was seen repeatedly, ten times or more. V usage is TRBV15 and J usage is TRBJ2-1; 9 bases agree with TRBD1. Germline V gives CDR1 LNHNV, CDR2 YYDKDF (reference sequence). V trimming: 4 bases; J trimming: 9 bases; junction bases outside the gene matches: 4. The CDR3 runs 13 residues. CDR3 loop: CATSIGQGSEQFF. CDR3 DNA sequence: TGTGCCACCAGCATTGGACAGGGGTCTGAGCAGTTCTTC.

This clonotype occurred a few times. The DNA for the CDR3 is TGTGCCAGCGGAACCGGGACAGCTACTTTCTCTGGAAACACCATATATTTT. Its translation is CASGTGTATFSGNTIYF. The chain couples TRBV7-6 to TRBJ1-3; 7 bases line up with TRBD1. The CDR3 has 17 amino acids. The germline V gene has CDR1 SGHVS and CDR2 FNYEAQ. The J segment lost 0 bases and the V segment lost 8 bases, leaving 13 bases of the junction unmatched.

This clonotype was counted between two and nine times. V gene TRBV5-1 combines with J gene TRBJ1-6; 9 bases agree with TRBD1. V shed 2 bases and J 3 bases; nucleotides not matched to a gene: 3. Germline V lookup: CDR1 SGHRS, CDR2 YFSETQ. There are 16 residues in the CDR3. This chain's CDR3 is CASSLQGAYYNSPLHF. As DNA, the CDR3 is TGCGCCAGCAGCTTACAGGGGGCCTACTATAATTCACCCCTCCACTTT.

This clonotype was counted at least ten times. V is TRBV5-5 and J is TRBJ1-5; D is unclear. Germline V lookup: CDR1 SGHKS, CDR2 YYEKEE (reference sequence). The CDR3 is 13 residues long. With 2 bases removed from V and 5 bases from J, the gap between germline ends came to 8 bases. CDR3 protein: CASSFGVDQPQHF. The CDR3 DNA reads TGTGCCAGCAGCTTTGGTGTCGATCAGCCCCAGCATTTT.

This clonotype was detected many times. A read error may explain this, as a much larger clone is one base away. The chain has TRBV7-9 and TRBJ1-5, with a tentative D call TRBD1 (6 bases). CDR3 length equals 15 residues. Germline V gives CDR1 SEHNR, CDR2 FQNEAQ (reference sequence). Trimming removed 4 bases from V and 0 bases from J, with 10 bases in between. The CDR3 DNA reads as TGTGCCAGCAGCTCCGGACAGAATAGCAATCAGCCCCAGCATTTT. This codes for CASSSGQNSNQPQHF.

This clonotype appeared many times. V usage is TRBV7-9 and J usage is TRBJ1-1; possible D gene TRBD1, 5 bases. The CDR3 length is 15 residues. Trimming removed 7 bases from V and 3 bases from J, with 18 bases in between. Germline CDR1 SEHNR, CDR2 FQNEAQ (reference sequence). In DNA form, the CDR3 reads TGTGCCAGCATCCTATCCAATGGGGGATACACTGAAGCTTTCTTT. Its protein product is CASILSNGGYTEAFF.

This clonotype has a count of ten or more. The chain is built from TRBV5-1 and TRBJ2-3; D possibly corresponds to TRBD1 (6 bases). The ends were cut back, 2 bases at V and 2 bases at J, with 12 bases in the middle. The CDR3 has 15 residues. CDR1 and CDR2 (germline): SGHRS, YFSETQ. For the CDR3, the DNA is TGCGCCAGCAGCTTAATGCAGGGGATCACAGATACGCAGTATTTT. Its protein is CASSLMQGITDTQYF.

CDR3 amino acids: CASSTGGRWNVDEQFF. In nucleotides, the CDR3 is TGCGCCAGCAGCACGGGCGGGAGGTGGAACGTCGATGAGCAGTTCTTC. This chain uses TRBV5-1 with TRBJ2-1, with 8 bases fitting TRBD2. CDR1 is SGHRS, CDR2 YFSETQ, per germline. The CDR3 totals 16 residues. Unmatched junction bases numbered 14, after V lost 4 bases and J lost 8 bases.

This clonotype has a count of ten or more. The chain combines TRBV7-3 with TRBJ2-1, with 9 positions matching TRBD2. The V gene end was trimmed by 2 bases and the J gene end by 5 bases; junction bases not matched to a gene: 4. The CDR3 is made up of 15 amino acids. The germline V gene has CDR1 SGHTA and CDR2 FQGTGA. CDR3 DNA: TGTGCCAGCAGCTTAGGCAGCGGGGGGAACAATGAGCAGTTCTTC. Translating gives CASSLGSGGNNEQFF.

This clonotype was observed many times. The chain couples TRBV5-1 to TRBJ2-7, with 8 bases aligning to TRBD1. The V gene's germline CDR1 is SGHRS and CDR2 YFSETQ. V shed 0 bases, J shed 5 bases, and the junction held 4 bases outside the gene matches. This CDR3 has 14 amino acids. In nucleotides, the CDR3 is TGCGCCAGCAGCTTGGGGACAGGGTCCAACGAGCAGTACTTC. It codes for CASSLGTGSNEQYF.

This clonotype was seen at least ten times. V is TRBV7-2 and J is TRBJ2-7, with 7 bases that match TRBD2. Germline assignment: CDR1 SGHTA and CDR2 FQGNSA. There are 16 residues in the CDR3. V lost 5 bases, J lost 2 bases, and 12 bases stayed unmatched. This chain's CDR3 is CASSPPSSGGAYEQYF. The CDR3 nucleotides are TGTGCCAGCAGCCCGCCGTCTAGCGGAGGAGCCTACGAGCAGTACTTC.

This clonotype was counted ten times or more. V gene TRBV5-1 combines with J gene TRBJ1-1, with TRBD1 as a possible D gene (6 bases). CDR3 size: 16 residues. The V gene's germline CDR1 is SGHRS and CDR2 YFSETQ. V was trimmed by 0 bases and J by 1 base, leaving 13 bases between them. The DNA for the CDR3 is TGCGCCAGCAGCTTGGATTTCGACAGGTGGAACACTGAAGCTTTCTTT. Translated: CASSLDFDRWNTEAFF.

This clonotype occurred many times. The genes are TRBV5-6 and TRBJ2-7; 8 nucleotides agree with TRBD1. Trimming at V came to 3 bases and at J to 4 bases, leaving 6 bases not matched to a gene. Per the germline V gene, CDR1 is SGHDT and CDR2 is YYEEEE. CDR3 size: 14 residues. CDR3 coding DNA: TGTGCCAGCAGCTGGGGGACAGGAGAATACGAGCAGTACTTC. Translation gives CASSWGTGEYEQYF.

The genes are TRBV11-3 and TRBJ1-3; D gene unclear. The CDR3 loop spans 16 amino acids. CDR1 is SGHNT and CDR2 is YENEEA in the germline V gene. The V and J ends lost 2 bases and 0 bases respectively, with 11 bases between them. The CDR3 DNA sequence: TGTGCCAGCAGCTTATTCGGGTCAGACTCTGGAAACACCATATATTTT. Its protein product is CASSLFGSDSGNTIYF.

This chain joins TRBV5-1 and TRBJ2-7, with D unclear. This CDR3 has 15 residues. Between the trimmed V and J ends, which lost 0 bases and 3 bases, there was a span of 13 bases. Germline V gene data show CDR1 as SGHRS and CDR2 as YFSETQ. Written as DNA, the CDR3 is TGCGCCAGCAGCTTGGGCTCCGACTTTTACTACGAGCAGTACTTC. Protein product: CASSLGSDFYYEQYF.

J is TRBJ2-5 and V is TRBV12-3 or TRBV12-4; D unresolved. Trimming left V 3 bases short and J 6 bases short, with 5 bases between. The CDR3 covers 11 residues. CDR3 sequence reads: CASSFRQTQYF. The DNA of the CDR3 is TGTGCCAGCAGTTTCAGGCAGACCCAGTACTTC.

This chain uses TRBV19 with TRBJ2-1; TRBD1 aligns across 10 bases. Germline CDR1 LNHDA, CDR2 SQIVND (reference sequence). The ends lost 7 bases at V and 8 bases at J; junction bases unmatched: 11. This CDR3 has 15 residues. The CDR3, as DNA: TGTGCCAGTACCCAAGGGGGACAGGGGCGTGATGAGCAGTTCTTC. Translated: CASTQGGQGRDEQFF.